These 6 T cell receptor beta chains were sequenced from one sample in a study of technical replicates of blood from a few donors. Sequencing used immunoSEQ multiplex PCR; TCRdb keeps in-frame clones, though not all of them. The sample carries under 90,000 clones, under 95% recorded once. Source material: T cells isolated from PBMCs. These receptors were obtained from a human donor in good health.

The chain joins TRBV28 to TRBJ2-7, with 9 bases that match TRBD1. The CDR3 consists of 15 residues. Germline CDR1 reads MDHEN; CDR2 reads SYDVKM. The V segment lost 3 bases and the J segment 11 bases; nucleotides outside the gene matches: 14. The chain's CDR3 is CASSFRDREGTEEYF. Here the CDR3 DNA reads TGTGCCAGCAGTTTCAGGGACAGGGAAGGGACGGAGGAGTACTTC.

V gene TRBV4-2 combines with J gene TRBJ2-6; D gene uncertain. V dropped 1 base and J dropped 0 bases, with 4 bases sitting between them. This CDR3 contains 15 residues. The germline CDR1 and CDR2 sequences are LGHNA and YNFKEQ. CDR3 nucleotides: TGTGCCAGCAGCCAAGGAGGCTCTGGGGCCAACGTCCTGACTTTC. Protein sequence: CASSQGGSGANVLTF.

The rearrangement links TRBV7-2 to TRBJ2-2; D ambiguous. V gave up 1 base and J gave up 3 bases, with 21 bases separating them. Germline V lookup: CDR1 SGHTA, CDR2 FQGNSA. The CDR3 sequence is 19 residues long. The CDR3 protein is CASSLDDGRPEWDTGELFF. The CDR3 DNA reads TGTGCCAGCAGCTTAGACGACGGAAGGCCGGAGTGGGACACCGGGGAGCTGTTTTTT.

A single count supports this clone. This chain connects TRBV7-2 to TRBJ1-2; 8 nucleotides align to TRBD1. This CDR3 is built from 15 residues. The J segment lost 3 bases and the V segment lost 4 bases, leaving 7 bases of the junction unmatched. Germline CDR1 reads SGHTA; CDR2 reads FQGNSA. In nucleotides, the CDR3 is TGTGCCAGCAGCTCTACAGGGGGATATGACTATGGCTACACCTTC. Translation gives CASSSTGGYDYGYTF.

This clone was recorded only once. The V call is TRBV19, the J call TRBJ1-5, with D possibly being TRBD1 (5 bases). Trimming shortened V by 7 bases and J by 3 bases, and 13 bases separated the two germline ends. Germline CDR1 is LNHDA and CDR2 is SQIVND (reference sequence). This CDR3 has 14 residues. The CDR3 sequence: CASKGRQTNQPQHF. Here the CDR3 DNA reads TGTGCCAGTAAGGGGAGGCAGACCAATCAGCCCCAGCATTTT.

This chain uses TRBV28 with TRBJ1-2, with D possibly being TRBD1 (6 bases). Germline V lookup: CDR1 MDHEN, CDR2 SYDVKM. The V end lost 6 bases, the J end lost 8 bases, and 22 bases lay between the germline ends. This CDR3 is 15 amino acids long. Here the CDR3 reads CASSTAGEGQVGYTF. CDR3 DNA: TGTGCCAGCAGCACCGCAGGGGAGGGGCAGGTGGGCTACACCTTC.